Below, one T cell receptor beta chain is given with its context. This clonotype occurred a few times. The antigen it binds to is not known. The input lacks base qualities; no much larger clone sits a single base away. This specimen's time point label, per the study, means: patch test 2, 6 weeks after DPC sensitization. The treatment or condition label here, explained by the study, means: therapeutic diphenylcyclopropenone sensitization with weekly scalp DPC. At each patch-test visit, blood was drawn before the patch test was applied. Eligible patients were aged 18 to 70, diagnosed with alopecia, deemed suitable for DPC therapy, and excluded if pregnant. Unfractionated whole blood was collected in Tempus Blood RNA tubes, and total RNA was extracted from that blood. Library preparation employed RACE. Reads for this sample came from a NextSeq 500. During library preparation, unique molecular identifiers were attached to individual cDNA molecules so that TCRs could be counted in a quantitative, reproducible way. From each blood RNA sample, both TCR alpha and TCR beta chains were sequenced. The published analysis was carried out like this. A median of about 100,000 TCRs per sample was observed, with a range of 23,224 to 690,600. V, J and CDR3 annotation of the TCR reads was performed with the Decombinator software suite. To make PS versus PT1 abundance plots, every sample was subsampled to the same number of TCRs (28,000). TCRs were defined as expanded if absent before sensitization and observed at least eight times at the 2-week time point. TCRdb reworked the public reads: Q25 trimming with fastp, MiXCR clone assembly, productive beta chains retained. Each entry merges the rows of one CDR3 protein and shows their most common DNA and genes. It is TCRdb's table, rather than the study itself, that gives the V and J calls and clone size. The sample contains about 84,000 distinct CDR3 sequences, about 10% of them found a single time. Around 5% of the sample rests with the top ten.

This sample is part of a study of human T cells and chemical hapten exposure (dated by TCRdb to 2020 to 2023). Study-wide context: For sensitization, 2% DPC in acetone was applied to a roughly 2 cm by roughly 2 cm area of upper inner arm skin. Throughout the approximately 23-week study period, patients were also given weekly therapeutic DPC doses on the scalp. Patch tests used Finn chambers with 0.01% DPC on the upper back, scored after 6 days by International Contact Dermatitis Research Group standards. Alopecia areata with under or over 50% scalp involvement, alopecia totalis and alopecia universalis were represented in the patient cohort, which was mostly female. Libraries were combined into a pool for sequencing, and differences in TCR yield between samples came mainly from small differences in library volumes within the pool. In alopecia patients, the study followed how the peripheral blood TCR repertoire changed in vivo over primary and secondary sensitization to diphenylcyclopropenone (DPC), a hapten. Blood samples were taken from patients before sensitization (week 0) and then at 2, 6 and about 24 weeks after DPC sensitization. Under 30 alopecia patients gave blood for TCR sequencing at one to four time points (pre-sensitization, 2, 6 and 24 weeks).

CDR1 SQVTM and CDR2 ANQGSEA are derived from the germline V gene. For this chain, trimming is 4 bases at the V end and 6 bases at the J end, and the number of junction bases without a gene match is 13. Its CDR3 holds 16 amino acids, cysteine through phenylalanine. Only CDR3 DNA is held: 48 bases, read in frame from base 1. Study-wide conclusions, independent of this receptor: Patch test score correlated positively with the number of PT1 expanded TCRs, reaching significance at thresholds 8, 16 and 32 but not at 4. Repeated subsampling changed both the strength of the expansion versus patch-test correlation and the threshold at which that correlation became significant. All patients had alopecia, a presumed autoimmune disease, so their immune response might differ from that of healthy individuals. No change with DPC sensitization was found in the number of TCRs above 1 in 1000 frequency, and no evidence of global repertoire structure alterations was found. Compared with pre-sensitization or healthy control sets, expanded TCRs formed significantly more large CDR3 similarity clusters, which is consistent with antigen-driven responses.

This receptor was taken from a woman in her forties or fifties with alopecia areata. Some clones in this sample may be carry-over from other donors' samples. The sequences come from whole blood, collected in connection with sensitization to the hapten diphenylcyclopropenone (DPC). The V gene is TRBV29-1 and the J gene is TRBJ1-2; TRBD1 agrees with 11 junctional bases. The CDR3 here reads CSVVGDRGLSRDGYTF. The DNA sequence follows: TGCAGCGTTGTAGGGGACAGGGGGTTGTCTAGGGATGGCTACACCTTC.